This TCR beta chain is drawn from a study of PD-L1 blockade in urothelial cancer. Study context: Analyses were performed on blood at 3 weeks after treatment start (the second dose) and at 6 weeks. Overall study findings and caveats: Pretreatment peripheral blood TCR clonality that fell below the median predicted better survival among the patients studied.

As concerns this clone: Its antigen is undetermined.

The investigators introduced synthetic TCR analog templates into each PCR as spikes. Generated by immunoSEQ multiplex PCR, the TCRdb table keeps only in-frame clones and is missing some. Here the sample spans tens of thousands of clones, approximately 75% being singletons. Patients were living with locally advanced or metastatic urothelial carcinoma. The germline V gene encodes CDR1 SGHTA and CDR2 FQGNSA. Trimming removed 1 base from V and 1 base from J, with 7 bases in between. The CDR3 contains 14 residues. The sequenced sample was PBMCs, obtained around atezolizumab (anti-PD-L1) treatment. The sequence was obtained from a man in his 70s with urothelial cancer. This chain joins TRBV7-2 and TRBJ1-2; a possible D gene is TRBD1 (5 bases). CDR3 sequence: CASSLGQGNYGYTF. CDR3 DNA: TGTGCCAGCAGCTTAGGGCAGGGTAACTATGGCTACACCTTC. Looking up the rest from reference TRBV7-2 and TRBJ1-2 gives the full variable domain: GAGVSQSPSNKVTEKGKDVELRCDPISGHTALYWYRQSLGQGLEFLIYFQGNSAPDKSGLPSDRFSAERTGGSVSTLTIQRTQQEDSAVYLCASSLGQGNYGYTFGSGTRLTVV.